This TCR beta chain was retrieved from a study of blood T cell repertoires in COVID-19. Study overall: Italy, Spain and the United States were the sources of the convalescent and acute COVID-19 samples.

TCRdb's copy holds only in-frame clones and misses some; the assay was immunoSEQ multiplex PCR. Of 150,000 or so clones listed, 75% to 90% were seen once; the top ten hold around 15%. Germline-derived CDR1 and CDR2 are LGHDT and YNNKEL (reference sequence). This CDR3 is 14 amino acids long. This clone was found a few times. An end of the junction does not agree with germline; a read error may underlie this. The rearrangement links TRBV3-1 (or the pseudogene TRBV3-2) to TRBJ1-2; D might be TRBD1 (6 bases). This sequence originates from a young man with COVID-19, enrolled during active disease. Input material: peripheral blood. The chain's CDR3 is CASRQGAGAHGYTF. DNA for the CDR3: TGTGCCAGCAGGCAAGGGGCAGGGGCCCATGGCTACACCTTC.